The 18 T cell receptor beta chains below were found in one sample sequenced in a study of T cells in Graves' hyperthyroidism and ophthalmopathy. The source material, RNA transcripts, was used to amplify TCR beta CDR3 regions. HTBI primers drove first-round RT-PCR of the TCR CDR3. TCRdb reprocessed the multiplex PCR reads with MiXCR, giving one entry per CDR3 protein. The table lists hundreds of thousands of distinct CDR3 sequences, 15% to 20% of them singletons. The sequenced sample consisted of blood. These receptors all come from a woman aged 25 to 39 with Graves' hyperthyroidism.

The sample holds many counts of this clonotype. The V and J genes are TRBV28 and TRBJ1-5; 11 positions match TRBD1. The CDR3 is 13 residues long. Trimming at V came to 7 bases and at J to 6 bases, leaving 2 bases not matched to a gene. The germline gives CDR1 MDHEN, CDR2 SYDVKM. The CDR3 protein is CASKDRGRQPQHF. Here the CDR3 DNA reads TGTGCCAGCAAGGACAGGGGGCGTCAGCCCCAGCATTTT. Based on the CDR3 plus reference TRBV28 and TRBJ1-5, the full variable domain is DVKVTQSSRYLVKRTGEKVFLECVQDMDHENMFWYRQDPGLGLRLIYFSYDVKMKEKGDIPEGYSVSREKKERFSLILESASTNQTSMYLCASKDRGRQPQHFGDGTRLSIL.

This clonotype was counted at least ten times. The genes are TRBV7-8 and TRBJ2-1; 10 positions agree with TRBD2. The CDR3 totals 16 residues. V shed 5 bases, J shed 3 bases, and the junction held 7 bases outside the gene matches. CDR1 SGHVS and CDR2 FQNEAQ come from the germline V gene. Here the CDR3 reads CASSLAGTSVYNEQFF. CDR3 nucleotides: TGTGCCAGCAGCCTCGCCGGGACTAGCGTCTACAATGAGCAGTTCTTC.

This clonotype was observed at least ten times. The V and J genes are TRBV5-1 and TRBJ2-7; 8 bases line up with TRBD2. Looked up from germline, CDR1 is SGHRS and CDR2 is YFSETQ. This CDR3 has 16 residues. V lost 3 bases and J lost 1; bases outside the gene matches: 9. The CDR3 loop reads CASSSGPRGGSYEQYF. CDR3 nucleotide sequence: TGCGCCAGCAGCTCTGGACCGCGCGGGGGGTCCTACGAGCAGTACTTC.

Many counts were recorded for this clonotype. The chain recombines TRBV28 with TRBJ1-5, with 9 bases aligning to TRBD1. CDR1 and CDR2 from the germline V gene are MDHEN and SYDVKM. Unmatched junction bases numbered 4, after V lost 6 bases and J lost 13 bases. This CDR3 region has 11 residues. CDR3 nucleotide sequence: TGTGCCAGCAGCCTGGGACAGGGTCAGCATTTT. It yields the protein CASSLGQGQHF.

This clonotype was seen at least ten times. The gene calls are TRBV29-1 and TRBJ2-1; D uncertain. The V end lost 3 bases, the J end lost 2 bases, and 8 bases lay between the germline ends. Germline values: CDR1 SQVTM, CDR2 ANQGSEA. The CDR3 spans 13 residues. The CDR3 is CSVESNTYNEQFF. The CDR3 coding sequence is TGCAGCGTTGAGTCTAACACCTACAATGAGCAGTTCTTC.

This clonotype has ten or more counts. The chain links TRBV28 to TRBJ2-5, with D uncertain. V lost 7 bases and J lost 5, with 11 bases in between. This CDR3 contains 12 residues. Germline V gene sequence: CDR1 MDHEN, CDR2 SYDVKM. CDR3 sequence: CASTRGRETQYF. CDR3 in DNA: TGTGCCAGCACCAGAGGTCGGGAGACCCAGTACTTC. Filled out from reference TRBV28 and TRBJ2-5, the complete variable domain reads DVKVTQSSRYLVKRTGEKVFLECVQDMDHENMFWYRQDPGLGLRLIYFSYDVKMKEKGDIPEGYSVSREKKERFSLILESASTNQTSMYLCASTRGRETQYFGPGTRLLVL.

The chain recombines TRBV18 with TRBJ2-7, with D possibly TRBD2 on 5 matching bases. The CDR3 extends over 14 amino acids. The germline V gene encodes CDR1 KGHSH and CDR2 LQKENI. Trimming shortened V by 6 bases and J by 0 bases, and 12 bases separated the two germline ends. Written as DNA, the CDR3 is TGTGCCAGCTCGGAGGACGGAAGCTCCTACGAGCAGTACTTC. It codes for CASSEDGSSYEQYF.

This clonotype was recorded at least ten times. This chain connects TRBV11-2 to TRBJ2-7; no clear D. The CDR3 sequence is 12 residues long. Trimming took off 0 bases at V and 3 bases at J, with 3 bases between the two ends. Germline V CDR1 and CDR2: SGHAT, FQNNGV. CDR3 DNA: TGTGCCAGCAGCTTAGATTACTACGAGCAGTACTTC. It specifies CASSLDYYEQYF.

There are many counts of this clonotype. This rearrangement joins TRBV7-2 to TRBJ2-7; D is ambiguous. From germline, CDR1 is SGHTA and CDR2 FQGNSA. The CDR3 spans 15 residues. The V end lost 0 bases, the J end lost 3 bases, and 12 bases lay between the germline ends. The chain's CDR3 is CASSLALDPSYEQYF. CDR3 in DNA: TGTGCCAGCAGCTTAGCCCTCGATCCGAGCTACGAGCAGTACTTC.

This clonotype has a count of ten or more. The CDR3 region is CASSLSGKNTEAFF. The DNA of the CDR3 is TGTGCCAGCAGTTTATCCGGGAAGAACACTGAAGCTTTCTTT. The rearrangement links TRBV27 to TRBJ1-1; D is ambiguous. V was cut by 0 bases and J by 1 base, with 6 bases left in between. The CDR3 totals 14 residues. Germline loops: CDR1 MNHEY, CDR2 SMNVEV (reference sequence).

Comments on this clonotype: A much larger clone differs by one base, so this may be a read error. The chain links TRBV6-1 to TRBJ2-1; 11 nucleotides agree with TRBD2. After removal of 5 bases from V and 2 bases from J, the junction contained 8 bases not matched to a gene. Germline lookup yields CDR1 MNHNS and CDR2 SASEGT. The CDR3 totals 17 residues. CDR3 in amino acids: CASSPLRLAGTYNEQFF. For the CDR3, the DNA is TGTGCCAGCAGTCCCCTTCGACTAGCGGGAACCTACAATGAGCAGTTCTTC.

In this sample, this clonotype turned up many times. The CDR3: CASSSLGARGETQYF. The CDR3 DNA reads TGTGCCAGCAGTTCCCTGGGGGCGAGGGGAGAGACCCAGTACTTC. This sequence joins TRBV28 and TRBJ2-5; possibly TRBD1 for D (6 bases). Trimming cost V 4 bases and J 4 bases, with 16 bases left between them. This CDR3 is built from 15 residues. Germline V CDR1 and CDR2: MDHEN, SYDVKM.

The chain has TRBV11-2 and TRBJ2-7, with D unresolved. V was pared by 0 bases and J by 2 bases, with 11 bases between. The CDR3 loop spans 15 amino acids. Germline assignment: CDR1 SGHAT and CDR2 FQNNGV. The CDR3 nucleotides are TGTGCCAGCAGCTTAGATCCGTGGGGTACCTACGAGCAGTACTTC. Translated: CASSLDPWGTYEQYF.

This clonotype was observed a handful of times. The V gene is TRBV12-5, the J gene TRBJ2-1; 8 bases align to TRBD1. The CDR3 runs 16 residues. Trimming cost V 2 bases and J 5 bases; bases outside gene matches: 8. Germline V gene data show CDR1 as LGHNT and CDR2 as FRNRAP. The CDR3 DNA reads TGTGCTAGTGGTTTGATATCAGGGGGCGCCGACAATGAGCAGTTCTTC. This sequence encodes CASGLISGGADNEQFF.

The genes are TRBV29-1 and TRBJ1-2, with 9 nucleotides matching TRBD1. CDR3 length: 15 amino acids. Unmatched junction bases numbered 13, after V lost 5 bases and J lost 6 bases. Germline-derived CDR1 and CDR2 are SQVTM and ANQGSEA. The CDR3 coding sequence is TGCAGCGTTAGTAAACCGGGACAGGGAGTGGATGGCTACACCTTC. Amino acid sequence: CSVSKPGQGVDGYTF.

The V call is TRBV19, the J call TRBJ1-2; D is unresolved. V was cut by 3 bases and J by 6 bases, with 20 bases left in between. The germline V gene encodes CDR1 LNHDA and CDR2 SQIVND (reference sequence). The CDR3 is 16 amino acids. The CDR3 protein is CASSMLVSGSVDGYTF. In nucleotides, the CDR3 is TGTGCCAGTAGTATGTTGGTATCCGGGTCGGTGGATGGCTACACCTTC.

This clonotype was picked up many times. This chain joins TRBV12-3 or TRBV12-4 and TRBJ2-1; D could derive from TRBD1 or TRBD2 (6 bases each). V lost 0 bases, J lost 6 bases, and 9 bases lay in between. The CDR3 is made up of 14 amino acids. This chain's CDR3 is CASSLARDTNEQFF. The CDR3 DNA reads TGTGCCAGCAGTTTAGCGCGGGACACCAATGAGCAGTTCTTC.

This clonotype was seen ten or more times. This chain links TRBV11-2 with TRBJ2-7; 8 bases map to TRBD1. The CDR3 covers 14 residues. Germline-derived CDR1 and CDR2 are SGHAT and FQNNGV. Trimming took 1 base from V and 5 from J; bases not matched to a gene: 4. Here the CDR3 reads CASSLAGQGHEQYF. CDR3 nucleotides: TGTGCCAGCAGCTTAGCAGGACAGGGCCACGAGCAGTACTTC.